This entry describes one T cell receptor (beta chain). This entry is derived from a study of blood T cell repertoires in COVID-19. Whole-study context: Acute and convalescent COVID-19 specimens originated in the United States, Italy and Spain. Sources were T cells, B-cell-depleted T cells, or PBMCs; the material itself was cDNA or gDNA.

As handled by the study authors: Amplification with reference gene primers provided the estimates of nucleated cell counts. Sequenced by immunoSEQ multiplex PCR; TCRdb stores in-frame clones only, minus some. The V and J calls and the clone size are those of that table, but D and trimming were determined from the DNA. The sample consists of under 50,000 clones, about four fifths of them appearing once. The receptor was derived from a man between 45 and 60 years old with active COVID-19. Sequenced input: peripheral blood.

DNA for the CDR3: TGTGCCAGCAGCTTAGGGGTAGGGGCGAACTATGGCTACACCTTC. Its translation is CASSLGVGANYGYTF. This chain uses TRBV7-8 with TRBJ1-2; a weak D match, TRBD1 (5 bases). V shed 1 base and J shed 2 bases, with 11 bases lying between them. Germline V gene data show CDR1 as SGHVS and CDR2 as FQNEAQ. The CDR3 spans 15 residues.